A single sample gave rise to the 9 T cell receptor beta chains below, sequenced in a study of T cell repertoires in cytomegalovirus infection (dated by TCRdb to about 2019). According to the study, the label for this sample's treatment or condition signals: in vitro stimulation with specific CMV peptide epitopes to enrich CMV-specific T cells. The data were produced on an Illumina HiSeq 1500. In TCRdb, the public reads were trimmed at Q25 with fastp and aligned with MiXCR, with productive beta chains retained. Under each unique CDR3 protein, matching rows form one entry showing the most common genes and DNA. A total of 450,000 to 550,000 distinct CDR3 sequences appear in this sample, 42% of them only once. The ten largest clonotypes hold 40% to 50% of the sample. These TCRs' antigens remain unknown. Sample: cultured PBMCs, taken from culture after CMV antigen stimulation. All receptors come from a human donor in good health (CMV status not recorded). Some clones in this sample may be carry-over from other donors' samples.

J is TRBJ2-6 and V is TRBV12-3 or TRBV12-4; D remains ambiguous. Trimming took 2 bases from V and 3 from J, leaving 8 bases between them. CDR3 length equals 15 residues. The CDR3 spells CASSLSSGGANVLTF. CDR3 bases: TGTGCCAGCAGTTTATCTTCTGGTGGGGCCAACGTCCTGACTTTC.

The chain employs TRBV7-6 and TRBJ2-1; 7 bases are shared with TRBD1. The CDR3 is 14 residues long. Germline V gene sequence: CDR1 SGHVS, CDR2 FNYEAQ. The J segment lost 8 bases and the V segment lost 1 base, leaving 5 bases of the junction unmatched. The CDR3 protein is CASSLGQGTDEQFF. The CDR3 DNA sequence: TGTGCCAGCAGCTTAGGACAGGGCACCGATGAGCAGTTCTTC.

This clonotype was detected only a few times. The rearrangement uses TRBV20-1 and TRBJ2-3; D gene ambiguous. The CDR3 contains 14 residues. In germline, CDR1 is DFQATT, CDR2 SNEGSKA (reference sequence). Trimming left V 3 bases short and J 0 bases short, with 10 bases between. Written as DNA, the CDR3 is TGCAGTGCTAGCGGCTTCACTAGCACAGATACGCAGTATTTT. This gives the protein CSASGFTSTDTQYF.

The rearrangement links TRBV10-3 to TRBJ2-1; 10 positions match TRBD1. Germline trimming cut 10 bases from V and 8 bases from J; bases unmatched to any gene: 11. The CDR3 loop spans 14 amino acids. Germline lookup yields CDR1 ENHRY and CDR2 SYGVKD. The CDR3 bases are TGTGCCACCTCCCCCGGGACAGGGGCCCATGAGCAGTTCTTC. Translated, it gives CATSPGTGAHEQFF.

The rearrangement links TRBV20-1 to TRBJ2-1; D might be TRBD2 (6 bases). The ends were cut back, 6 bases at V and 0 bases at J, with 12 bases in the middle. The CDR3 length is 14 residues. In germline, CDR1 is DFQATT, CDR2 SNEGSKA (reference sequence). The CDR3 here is CSALRENSYNEQFF. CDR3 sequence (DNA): TGCAGTGCCTTACGGGAGAACTCCTACAATGAGCAGTTCTTC.

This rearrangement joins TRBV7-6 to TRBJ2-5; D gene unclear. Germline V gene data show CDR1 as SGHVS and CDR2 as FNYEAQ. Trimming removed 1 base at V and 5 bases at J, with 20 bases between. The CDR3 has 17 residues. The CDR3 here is CASSLVVPHELGETQYF. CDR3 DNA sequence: TGTGCCAGCAGCTTAGTTGTACCCCATGAATTGGGGGAGACCCAGTACTTC.

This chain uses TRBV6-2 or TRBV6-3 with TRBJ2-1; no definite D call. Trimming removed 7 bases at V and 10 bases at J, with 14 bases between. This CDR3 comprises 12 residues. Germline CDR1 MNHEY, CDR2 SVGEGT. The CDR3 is CASTTANYEQFF. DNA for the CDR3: TGTGCCAGCACCACCGCAAATTACGAGCAGTTCTTC.

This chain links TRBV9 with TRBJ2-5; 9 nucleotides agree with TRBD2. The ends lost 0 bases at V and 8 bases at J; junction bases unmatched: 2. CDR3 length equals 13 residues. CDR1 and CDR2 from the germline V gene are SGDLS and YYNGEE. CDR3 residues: CASSVASGITQYF. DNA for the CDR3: TGTGCCAGCAGCGTAGCTAGCGGGATAACCCAGTACTTC.

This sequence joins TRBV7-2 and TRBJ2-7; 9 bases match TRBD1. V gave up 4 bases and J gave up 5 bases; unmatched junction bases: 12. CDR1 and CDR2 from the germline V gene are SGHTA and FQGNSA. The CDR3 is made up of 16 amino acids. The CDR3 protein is CASSSLLGQGYHEQYF. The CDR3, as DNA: TGTGCCAGCAGCTCTCTATTAGGACAGGGGTACCACGAGCAGTACTTC.